These T cell receptor beta chains were read from a single sample in a study of T cell responses to AZD1222 COVID-19 vaccine. Some clones are missing from TCRdb's copy, which holds only in-frame ones; the method was immunoSEQ multiplex PCR. The top ten clones hold around 7.1% of a sample with about 120,000 clones, approximately 90% of them seen once. Sequencing was performed on peripheral blood, taken 28 days after the second AZD1222 dose. The origin of the receptors is an adult who received the AZD1222 COVID-19 vaccine. Each CDR3 is given without its conserved first and last residue. Fields, in order: J gene, D gene, V gene, CDR3 protein. A D gene is named only where the DNA matches it firmly.

j_call: TRBJ2-7; d_call: -; v_call: TRBV2; cdr3_aa: ASSDRRQDYEQY
j_call: TRBJ1-1; d_call: TRBD1; v_call: TRBV5-4; cdr3_aa: ASRPGTGVSEAF
j_call: TRBJ2-7; d_call: -; v_call: TRBV5-4; cdr3_aa: ASSFWAEGLSGQY
j_call: TRBJ1-1; d_call: -; v_call: TRBV4-3; cdr3_aa: ASSQDQGMNTEAF
j_call: TRBJ2-3; d_call: TRBD2; v_call: TRBV2; cdr3_aa: ASRGSGGVTDTQY
j_call: TRBJ1-5; d_call: -; v_call: TRBV21-1; cdr3_aa: ASSKGMDKNQPQH
j_call: TRBJ2-1; d_call: TRBD1; v_call: TRBV9; cdr3_aa: ASSPILQGNEQF
j_call: TRBJ2-3; d_call: -; v_call: TRBV4-1; cdr3_aa: ASSPRTGTDTQY
j_call: TRBJ1-6; d_call: -; v_call: TRBV6-1; cdr3_aa: ASSEGLETPSPLH
j_call: TRBJ2-1; d_call: TRBD2; v_call: TRBV30; cdr3_aa: AWSPAGVSYNEQF
j_call: TRBJ2-3; d_call: TRBD1; v_call: TRBV4-2; cdr3_aa: ASSHHPTGGDTDTQY
j_call: TRBJ2-2; d_call: -; v_call: TRBV7-9; cdr3_aa: ASSLGRENTGELF
j_call: TRBJ2-7; d_call: TRBD2; v_call: TRBV28; cdr3_aa: ASSSRGLAVTYEQY
j_call: TRBJ1-2; d_call: -; v_call: TRBV28; cdr3_aa: ASSPPPGSLFYGYT
j_call: TRBJ1-1; d_call: -; v_call: TRBV4-1; cdr3_aa: ASSTAGNSNTEAF
j_call: TRBJ1-2; d_call: -; v_call: TRBV2; cdr3_aa: ASSDELPSNGYT
j_call: TRBJ1-6; d_call: TRBD1; v_call: TRBV7-6; cdr3_aa: ASSPQGQGASPLH
j_call: TRBJ1-6; d_call: -; v_call: TRBV7-9; cdr3_aa: ASSLGTQGSPLH
j_call: TRBJ2-7; d_call: TRBD2; v_call: TRBV5-6; cdr3_aa: ASTRWEAGRVEQY
j_call: TRBJ1-1; d_call: TRBD1; v_call: TRBV7-9; cdr3_aa: ASSLMGTVNTEAF
j_call: TRBJ1-4; d_call: -; v_call: TRBV4-2; cdr3_aa: ASSQDLQGNEKLF
j_call: TRBJ2-7; d_call: -; v_call: TRBV18; cdr3_aa: ASSISGDEQY
j_call: TRBJ1-4; d_call: -; v_call: TRBV28; cdr3_aa: ASRKNEKLF
j_call: TRBJ1-6; d_call: TRBD1; v_call: TRBV5-1; cdr3_aa: ASSLAQTGLGGALH
j_call: TRBJ2-5; d_call: TRBD1; v_call: TRBV3-1/TRBV3-2; cdr3_aa: ASSQDRRGETQY
j_call: TRBJ1-1; d_call: -; v_call: TRBV2; cdr3_aa: ASSPDTEAF